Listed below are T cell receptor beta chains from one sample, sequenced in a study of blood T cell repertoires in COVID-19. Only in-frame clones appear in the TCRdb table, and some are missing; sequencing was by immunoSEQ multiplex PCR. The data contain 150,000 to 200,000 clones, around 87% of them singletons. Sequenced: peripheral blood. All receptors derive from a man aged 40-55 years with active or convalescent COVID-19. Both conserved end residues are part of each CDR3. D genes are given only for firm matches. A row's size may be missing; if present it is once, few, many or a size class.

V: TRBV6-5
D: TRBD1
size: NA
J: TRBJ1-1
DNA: TGTGCCAGCAGCTCGAGGGACAGGGGGCTCACTGAAGCTTTCTTT
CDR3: CASSSRDRGLTEAFF

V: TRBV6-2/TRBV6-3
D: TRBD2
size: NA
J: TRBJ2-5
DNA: TGTGCCAGCAGTTACCGGGCAGCGGGGGGGCTGGAGACCCAGTACTTC
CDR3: CASSYRAAGGLETQYF

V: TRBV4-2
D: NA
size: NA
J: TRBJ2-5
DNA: TGTGCCAGCAGCCAAGATCTGGGGCGGTGGGAGACCCAGTACTTC
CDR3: CASSQDLGRWETQYF

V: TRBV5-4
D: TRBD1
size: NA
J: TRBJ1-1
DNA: TGTGCCAGCAGCCTGGACAGGGTTTATCTCACTGAAGCTTTCTTT
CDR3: CASSLDRVYLTEAFF

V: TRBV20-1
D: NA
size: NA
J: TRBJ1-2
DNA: TGCAGTGCCCGGGACTTGGTTGGCTACACCTTC
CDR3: CSARDLVGYTF

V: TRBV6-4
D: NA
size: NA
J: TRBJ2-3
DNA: TGTGCCAGCAGTGACTCTCAAACAGATACGCAGTATTTT
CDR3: CASSDSQTDTQYF

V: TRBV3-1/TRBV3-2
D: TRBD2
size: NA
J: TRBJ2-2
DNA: TGTGCCAGCAGCCAAGATGGGGGGGTATCCGGGGAGCTGTTTTTT
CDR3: CASSQDGGVSGELFF

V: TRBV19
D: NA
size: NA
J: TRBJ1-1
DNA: TGTGCCAGTAGTATCACGGTGAACACTGAAGCTTTCTTT
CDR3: CASSITVNTEAFF

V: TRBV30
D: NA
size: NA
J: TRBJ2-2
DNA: TGTGCCTGGAGTAGTGGACAGCACACCGGGGAGCTGTTTTTT
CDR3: CAWSSGQHTGELFF

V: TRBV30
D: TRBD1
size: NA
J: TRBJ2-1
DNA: TGTGCCTGGTGGGGACAGGTACGAAATGAGCAGTTCTTC
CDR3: CAWWGQVRNEQFF

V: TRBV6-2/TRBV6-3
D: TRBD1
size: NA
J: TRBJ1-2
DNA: TGTGCCAGCAGCCCAGACAGGGATGGAGGCTACACCTTC
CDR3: CASSPDRDGGYTF

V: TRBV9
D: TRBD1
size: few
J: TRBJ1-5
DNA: TGTGCCAGCAGCGTATCAGGGGGGCTTCAGCCCCAGCATTTT
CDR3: CASSVSGGLQPQHF

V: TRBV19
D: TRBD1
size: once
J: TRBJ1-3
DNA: TGTGCCAGTAGTTCCAGACAGGGCCTTCAAGCTCCTGGGTCTGGAAACACCATATATTTT
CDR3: CASSSRQGLQAPGSGNTIYF

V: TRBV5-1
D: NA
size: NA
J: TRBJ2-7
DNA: TGCGCCAGCAGCCCGATGGACCGGGGACACCTAAGCTCCTACGAGCAGTACTTC
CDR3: CASSPMDRGHLSSYEQYF

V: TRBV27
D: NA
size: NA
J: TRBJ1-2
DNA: TGTGCCAGCCACCCCGGGGGTCTCTATGGCTACACCTTC
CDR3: CASHPGGLYGYTF

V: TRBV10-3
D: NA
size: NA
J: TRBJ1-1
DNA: TGTGCCATCAGTGCCCCGCAGGGCCCCCGGAACACTGAAGCTTTCTTT
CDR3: CAISAPQGPRNTEAFF

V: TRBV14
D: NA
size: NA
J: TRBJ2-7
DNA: TGTGCCAGCAGCATAGGACAGTTCTACGAGCAGTACTTC
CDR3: CASSIGQFYEQYF

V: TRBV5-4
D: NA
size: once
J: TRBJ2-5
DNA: TGTGCCAGCAGCCCTGGGGCTCCGGACAGCAAAGAGACCCAGTACTTC
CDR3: CASSPGAPDSKETQYF

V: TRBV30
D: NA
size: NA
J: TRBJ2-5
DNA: TGTGCCTGGAGTTCCGATATATGGGGGGGGGCCGGAGAGACCCAGTACTTC
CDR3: CAWSSDIWGGAGETQYF

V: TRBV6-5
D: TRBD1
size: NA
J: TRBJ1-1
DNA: TGTGCCAGCAGGAAGGGGACAGTCGCTGAAGCTTTCTTT
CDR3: CASRKGTVAEAFF

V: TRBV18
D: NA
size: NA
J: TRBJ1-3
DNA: TGTGCCAGCTCACCCGGACAAAGCTCTGGAAACACCATATATTTT
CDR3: CASSPGQSSGNTIYF

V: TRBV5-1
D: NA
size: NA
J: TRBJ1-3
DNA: TGCGCCAGCAGCTTGGGACAACTCCGGGAAGGGGGAGTTCTATTCTCTGGAAACACCATATATTTT
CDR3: CASSLGQLREGGVLFSGNTIYF

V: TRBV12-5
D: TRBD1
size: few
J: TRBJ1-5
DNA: TGTGCTAGTGCCGACAGGGAAAGGAATCAGCCCCAGCATTTT
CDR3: CASADRERNQPQHF

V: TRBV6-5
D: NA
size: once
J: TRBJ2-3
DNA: TGTGCCAGCACCAGAACGGGAGATACGCAGTATTTT
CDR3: CASTRTGDTQYF

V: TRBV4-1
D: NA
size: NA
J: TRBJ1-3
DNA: TGCGCCAGCAGCCAAGAATCAGGGGATTCTGGAAACACCATATATTTT
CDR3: CASSQESGDSGNTIYF

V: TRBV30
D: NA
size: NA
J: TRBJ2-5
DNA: TGTGCCTGGAGTTCTAGTCTAAAGACCCAGTACTTC
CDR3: CAWSSSLKTQYF

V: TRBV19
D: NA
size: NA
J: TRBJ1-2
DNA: TGTGCCATTAACGACGACTACTATGGCTACACCTTC
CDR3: CAINDDYYGYTF

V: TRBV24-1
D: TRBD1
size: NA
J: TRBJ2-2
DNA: TGTGCCAGCAATCCTACAGGGGCCCAGGGCACCGGGGAGCTGTTTTTT
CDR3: CASNPTGAQGTGELFF

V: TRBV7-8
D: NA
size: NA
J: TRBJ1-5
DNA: TGTGCCAGCAGCTTAGGGGCCGATCAGCCCCAGCATTTT
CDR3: CASSLGADQPQHF

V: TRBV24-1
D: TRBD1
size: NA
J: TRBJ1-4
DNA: TGTGCCACGACAGGGGGCGCAGAGGCTAATGAAAAACTGTTTTTT
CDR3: CATTGGAEANEKLFF

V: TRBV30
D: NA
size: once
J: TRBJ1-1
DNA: TGTGCCTGGAGCGTCAATCAGGGCTCTGAAGCTTTCTTT
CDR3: CAWSVNQGSEAFF

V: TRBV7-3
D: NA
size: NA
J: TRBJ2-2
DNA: TGTGCCAGCAGCCTAGACAGAAACACCGGGGAGCTGTTTTTT
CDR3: CASSLDRNTGELFF

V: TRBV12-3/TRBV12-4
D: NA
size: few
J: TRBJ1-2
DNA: TGTGCCAGCAGTGAAGCCAACTATGGCTACACCTTC
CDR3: CASSEANYGYTF

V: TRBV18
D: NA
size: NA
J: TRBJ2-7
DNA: TGTGCCAGCTCGCCATCGGGGTTGGAGTGGGAGCAGTACTTC
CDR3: CASSPSGLEWEQYF

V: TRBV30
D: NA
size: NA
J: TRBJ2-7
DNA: TGTGCCTGGAGGGTGACAGGCCGATCCTACGAGCAGTACTTC
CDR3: CAWRVTGRSYEQYF

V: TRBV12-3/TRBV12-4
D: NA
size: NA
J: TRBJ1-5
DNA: TGTGCCAGCACATCAGGGGCCGGGCAGCCCCAGCATTTT
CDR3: CASTSGAGQPQHF

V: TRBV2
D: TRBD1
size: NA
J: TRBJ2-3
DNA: TGTGCCACCCAGGGGGTCACAGATACGCAGTATTTT
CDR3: CATQGVTDTQYF

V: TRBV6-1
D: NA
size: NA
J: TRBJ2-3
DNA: TGTGCCAGCAGTGGACCCGGGTTAGGGAGTGTGGATACGCAGTATTTT
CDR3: CASSGPGLGSVDTQYF

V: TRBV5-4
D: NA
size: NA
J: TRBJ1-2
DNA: TGTGCCAGCAGCGATCGTAGGACAGCAGAAAACTATGGCTACACCTTC
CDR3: CASSDRRTAENYGYTF

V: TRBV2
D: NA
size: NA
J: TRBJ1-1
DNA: TGTGCCAGCAGGAGGGGCAGGGGAGTTTCGGGGAACACTGAAGCTTTCTTT
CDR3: CASRRGRGVSGNTEAFF

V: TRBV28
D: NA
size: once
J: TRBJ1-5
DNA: TGTGCCGTCAGATCCGGGGGGGGCAATCAGCCCCAGCATTTT
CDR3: CAVRSGGGNQPQHF

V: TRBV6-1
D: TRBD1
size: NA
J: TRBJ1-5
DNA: TGTGCCAGCAGTGAAAGGGGACAGGGTTCACCCCAGCATTTT
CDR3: CASSERGQGSPQHF

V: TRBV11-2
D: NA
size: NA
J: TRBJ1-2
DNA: TGTGCCAGCAGCTTAGTGGAGAGGACATCACGCGGCTACACCTTC
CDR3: CASSLVERTSRGYTF

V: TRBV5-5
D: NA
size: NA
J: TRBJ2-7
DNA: TGTGCCAGCAGCCCGACAGCAAGCTCCTACGAGCAGTACTTC
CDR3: CASSPTASSYEQYF

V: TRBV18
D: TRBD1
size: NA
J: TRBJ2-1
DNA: TGTGCCAGCTCACTCTGGACAGGGGACGCCTACAATGAGCAGTTCTTC
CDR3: CASSLWTGDAYNEQFF

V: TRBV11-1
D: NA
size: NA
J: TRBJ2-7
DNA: TGTGCCAGCAGCCTACACAGGGCGGGGGCCTACGAGCAGTACTTC
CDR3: CASSLHRAGAYEQYF

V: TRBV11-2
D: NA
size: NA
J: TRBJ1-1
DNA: TGTGCCAGCAGCTTAGTAGGGGGAGAAGCTTTCTTT
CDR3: CASSLVGGEAFF

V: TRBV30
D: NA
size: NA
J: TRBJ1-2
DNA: TGTGCCTGGAGTGAAACAGTAAACTATGGCTACACCTTC
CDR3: CAWSETVNYGYTF

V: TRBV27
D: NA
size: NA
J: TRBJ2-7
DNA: TGTGCCAGCAGCCTTGGGGCCGAGCAGTACTTC
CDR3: CASSLGAEQYF